This T cell receptor (beta chain) stems from a study of T cell clones after liver transplantation. The wider study: A pre-transplant mixed lymphocyte reaction with TCRbeta sequencing defined graft-donor-reactive clones followed in post-transplant blood. General study points: In most of the 8 subjects, circulating graft-donor-reactive CD4 TCRbeta sequences fell significantly after transplant. The donor-reactive repertoire was only partly measurable in a couple of subjects, lacking donor cells. Small, mixed patient groups and varying post-transplant times limit these conclusions.

The method was immunoSEQ multiplex PCR; TCRdb's version includes in-frame clones alone and lacks a portion of them. The sample has tens of thousands of clones; around four fifths are singletons. On this clone: Its antigen is unknown.

The CDR3 runs to 17 residues. Between the trimmed V and J ends, which lost 3 bases and 4 bases, there was a span of 20 bases. Germline assignment: CDR1 SGHDT and CDR2 YYEEEE. The gene calls are TRBV5-6 and TRBJ1-3; tentatively, D is TRBD1 (5 bases). The source of this sequence is a human patient who received a liver transplant. Some of the T cells might come from the graft donor. The input for sequencing was CD4+ T cells from blood, taken almost 47 months after liver transplant. DNA of the CDR3: TGTGCCAGCAGCTGGGGTCGGGGCAGCCTGACGGGAAACACCATATATTTT. It is translated as CASSWGRGSLTGNTIYF.